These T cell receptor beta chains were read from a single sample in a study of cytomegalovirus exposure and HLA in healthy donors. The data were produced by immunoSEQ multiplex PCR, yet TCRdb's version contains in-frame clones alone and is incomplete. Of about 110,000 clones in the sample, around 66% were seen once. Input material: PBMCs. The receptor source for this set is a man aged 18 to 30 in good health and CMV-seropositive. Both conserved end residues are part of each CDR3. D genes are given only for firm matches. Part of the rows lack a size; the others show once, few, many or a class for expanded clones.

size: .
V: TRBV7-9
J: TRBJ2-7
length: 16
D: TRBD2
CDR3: CASSLPSGEAIDEQYF
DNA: TGTGCCAGCAGCTTACCTAGCGGAGAAGCGATCGACGAGCAGTACTTC

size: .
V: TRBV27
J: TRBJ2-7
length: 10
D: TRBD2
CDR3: CASGTSEQYF
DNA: TGTGCCAGCGGGACTAGCGAGCAGTACTTC

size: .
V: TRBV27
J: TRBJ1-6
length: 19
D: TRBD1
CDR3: CASSLPGDGNRGNNSPLHF
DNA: TGTGCCAGCAGTTTACCAGGCGATGGGAACAGGGGAAATAATTCACCCCTCCACTTT

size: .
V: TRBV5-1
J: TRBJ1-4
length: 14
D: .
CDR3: CASSFSATNEKLFF
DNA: TGCGCCAGCAGCTTTAGTGCAACTAATGAAAAACTGTTTTTT

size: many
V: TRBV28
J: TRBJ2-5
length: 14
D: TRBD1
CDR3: CASRSDREQETQYF
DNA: TGTGCCAGCAGGTCAGACAGGGAGCAAGAGACCCAGTACTTC

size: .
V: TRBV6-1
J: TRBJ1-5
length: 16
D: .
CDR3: CASSEQETGGNQPQHF
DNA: TGTGCCAGCAGTGAACAGGAGACAGGTGGTAATCAGCCCCAGCATTTT

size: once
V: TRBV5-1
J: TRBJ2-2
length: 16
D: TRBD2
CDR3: CASSLTSGGNTGELFF
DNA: TGCGCCAGCAGCTTGACTAGCGGGGGGAACACCGGGGAGCTGTTTTTT

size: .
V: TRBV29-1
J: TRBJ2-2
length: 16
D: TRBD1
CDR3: CSVGTWTGEGPGELFF
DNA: TGCAGCGTTGGGACATGGACAGGGGAGGGCCCCGGGGAGCTGTTTTTT

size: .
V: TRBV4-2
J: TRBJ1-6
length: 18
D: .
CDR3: CASSQEESGSSYNSPLHF
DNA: TGTGCCAGCAGCCAAGAGGAATCCGGGAGCTCCTATAATTCACCCCTCCACTTT

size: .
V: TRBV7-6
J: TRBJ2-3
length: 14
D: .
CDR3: CASARGPSEDTQYF
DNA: TGTGCCAGCGCTCGCGGGCCTTCTGAAGATACGCAGTATTTT

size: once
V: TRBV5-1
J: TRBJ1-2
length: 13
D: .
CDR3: CASRNGRQGDYTF
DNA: TGCGCCAGCAGAAACGGGAGGCAGGGAGACTACACCTTC

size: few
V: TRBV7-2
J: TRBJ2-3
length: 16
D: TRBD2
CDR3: CASSLSRGVDTDTQYF
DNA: TGTGCCAGCAGCTTATCGCGGGGGGTAGACACAGATACGCAGTATTTT

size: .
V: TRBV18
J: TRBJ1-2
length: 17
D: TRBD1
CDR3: CASSPYWDRAGAYGYTF
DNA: TGTGCCAGCTCACCCTATTGGGACAGGGCCGGGGCTTATGGCTACACCTTC

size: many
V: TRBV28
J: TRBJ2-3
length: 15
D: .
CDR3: CASSFLQEATDTQYF
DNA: TGTGCCAGCAGTTTTCTTCAGGAGGCGACAGATACGCAGTATTTT